These 29 T cell receptor beta chains share one sample of origin, sequenced in a study of shared clonotypes between healthy human individuals. The repertoire was sequenced with immunoSEQ multiplex PCR; TCRdb's copy has only in-frame clones and lacks some. The data contain about 800,000 clones, 95% to 97% of them singletons. Positively selected for CCR7, the CD45RO-negative cells used as naive CD8 cells excluded terminally differentiated effector memory CD45RA+ cells. The sequencing input was naive CD8+ T cells sorted from blood. These receptors originate from a man aged 30 to 45 in good health.

The CDR3 nucleotides read TGTGCCAGCAGCTGGGGGCTGAATGAAAAACTGTTTTTT. Amino acid sequence: CASSWGLNEKLFF. The chain combines TRBV11-3 with TRBJ1-4; maybe TRBD1 (6 bases). Germline lookup yields CDR1 SGHNT and CDR2 YENEEA. Trimming pared 4 bases from V and 5 bases from J, leaving 8 bases between. The CDR3 has 13 amino acids.

J is TRBJ1-1 and V is TRBV11-2; D gene ambiguous. Per the germline V gene, CDR1 is SGHAT and CDR2 is FQNNGV. Trimming stripped 3 bases from V and 8 bases from J, with 7 bases between. This CDR3 is 11 amino acids long. CDR3 amino acids: CASSFQTEAFF. CDR3 nucleotide sequence: TGTGCCAGCAGCTTTCAGACGGAAGCTTTCTTT.

CDR3 loop: CASSLPSSPGLRDTGELFF. The CDR3 bases are TGTGCCAGCAGCTTGCCTTCTTCACCCGGACTAAGAGATACCGGGGAGCTGTTTTTT. The J gene is TRBJ2-2, the V gene TRBV5-4; D perhaps matches TRBD2 (6 bases). Trimming stripped 1 base from V and 5 bases from J, with 24 bases between. The CDR3 is 19 residues long. From germline, CDR1 is SGHNT and CDR2 YYREEE (reference sequence).

This chain connects TRBV27 to TRBJ2-1; 10 bases fit TRBD2. CDR1 is MNHEY and CDR2 is SMNVEV in the germline V gene (reference sequence). V lost 5 bases, J lost 2 bases, and 3 bases stayed unmatched. CDR3 length: 15 residues. The chain's CDR3 is CASSTGLAAYNEQFF. As DNA, the CDR3 is TGTGCCAGCAGTACCGGACTAGCGGCCTACAATGAGCAGTTCTTC.

V usage is TRBV7-8 and J usage is TRBJ2-1; possibly TRBD2 for D (6 bases). V shed 7 bases and J shed 8 bases, with 15 bases lying between them. The CDR3 has 13 amino acids. Germline loops: CDR1 SGHVS, CDR2 FQNEAQ. The CDR3: CASNPGTSDEQFF. In DNA form, the CDR3 reads TGTGCCAGCAACCCTGGGACTTCCGATGAGCAGTTCTTC. Using reference TRBV7-8 and TRBJ2-1 for the parts outside the CDR3, the full variable domain is GAGVSQSPRYKVAKRGQDVALRCDPISGHVSLFWYQQALGQGPEFLTYFQNEAQLDKSGLPSDRFFAERPEGSVSTLKIQRTQQEDSAVYLCASNPGTSDEQFFGPGTRLTVL.

This clone was seen just once. The chain uses TRBV29-1 and TRBJ2-2, with D perhaps TRBD2 (6 bases). Per germline, CDR1 SQVTM and CDR2 ANQGSEA. The CDR3 spans 16 residues. The V end was cut by 4 bases, the J end by 5 bases, with 20 bases between. CDR3 sequence: CSVVWVAGSGTGELFF. The CDR3 nucleotides read TGCAGCGTTGTTTGGGTCGCGGGATCGGGAACCGGGGAGCTGTTTTTT.

This clone showed up just once. The J gene is TRBJ2-7, the V gene TRBV7-9; 8 positions match TRBD1. The CDR3 extends over 14 amino acids. Germline V lookup: CDR1 SEHNR, CDR2 FQNEAQ (reference sequence). V lost 2 bases, J lost 2 bases, and 2 bases stayed unmatched. CDR3 sequence: CASSLTDRAYEQYF. DNA of the CDR3: TGTGCCAGCAGCTTAACGGACAGGGCCTACGAGCAGTACTTC. The full variable domain, in which reference TRBV7-9 and TRBJ2-7 provide the parts outside the CDR3, is DTGVSQNPRHKITKRGQNVTFRCDPISEHNRLYWYRQTLGQGPEFLTYFQNEAQLEKSRLLSDRFSAERPKGSFSTLEIQRTEQGDSAMYLCASSLTDRAYEQYFGPGTRLTVT.

This clone appeared a few times. The rearrangement links TRBV27 to TRBJ2-7; a weak D match, TRBD2 (6 bases). Trimming removed 5 bases from V and 7 bases from J, with 12 bases in between. This CDR3 contains 12 residues. Germline V CDR1 and CDR2: MNHEY, SMNVEV (reference sequence). CDR3 sequence: CASSPGLGEQYF. As DNA, the CDR3 is TGTGCCAGCAGTCCGGGACTGGGTGAGCAGTACTTC.

The chain uses TRBV9 and TRBJ2-3; D unresolved. The germline gives CDR1 SGDLS, CDR2 YYNGEE. Trimming took off 0 bases at V and 6 bases at J, with 11 bases between the two ends. The CDR3 has 14 amino acids. The CDR3 spells CASSVDGVLDTQYF. CDR3 DNA sequence: TGTGCCAGCAGCGTAGATGGGGTCTTGGATACGCAGTATTTT.

The DNA of the CDR3 is TGTGCCAGCAGTTTGCTCGGCGGCCCCTCCTACGAGCAGTACTTC. This encodes CASSLLGGPSYEQYF. The V and J genes are TRBV27 and TRBJ2-7; no clear D. V lost 3 bases and J lost 0, with 12 bases in between. Germline V lookup: CDR1 MNHEY, CDR2 SMNVEV (reference sequence). The CDR3 is 15 residues long.

The chain recombines TRBV19 with TRBJ2-1; 14 bases map to TRBD2. The V segment lost 4 bases and the J segment 6 bases; nucleotides outside the gene matches: 2. Germline V gene lookup returns CDR1 LNHDA and CDR2 SQIVND (reference sequence). CDR3 length: 15 amino acids. The CDR3 here is CASSTGTSGSNEQFF. The CDR3 DNA reads TGTGCCAGTAGTACCGGGACTAGCGGGAGCAATGAGCAGTTCTTC.

The CDR3 DNA reads as TGTGCCAGCAGCTCACAGGGGTACTCCTACGAGCAGTACTTC. Translating it yields CASSSQGYSYEQYF. The chain combines TRBV7-6 with TRBJ2-7; TRBD1 matches 7 bases. The CDR3 has 14 amino acids. Trimming at V came to 4 bases and at J to 0 bases, leaving 3 bases not matched to a gene. The germline V gene encodes CDR1 SGHVS and CDR2 FNYEAQ.

V and J are TRBV29-1 and TRBJ2-1, with TRBD2 identical over 13 bases. V trimming: 4 bases; J trimming: 7 bases; junction bases outside the gene matches: 13. The CDR3 extends over 17 amino acids. Germline CDR1 is SQVTM and CDR2 is ANQGSEA. Here the CDR3 reads CSVAGGELAGGPNEQFF. The CDR3 DNA reads as TGCAGCGTTGCCGGCGGGGAACTAGCGGGAGGGCCAAATGAGCAGTTCTTC.

The rearrangement links TRBV7-9 to TRBJ2-6; D is undetermined. CDR1 SEHNR and CDR2 FQNEAQ come from the germline V gene (reference sequence). Trimming cost V 3 bases and J 2 bases, with 5 bases left between them. The CDR3 is made up of 14 amino acids. The CDR3 DNA reads as TGTGCCAGCAGCTTGGAAACTGGGGCCAACGTCCTGACTTTC. The encoded protein is CASSLETGANVLTF. Full variable domain (outside the CDR3, taken from reference TRBV7-9 and TRBJ2-6): DTGVSQNPRHKITKRGQNVTFRCDPISEHNRLYWYRQTLGQGPEFLTYFQNEAQLEKSRLLSDRFSAERPKGSFSTLEIQRTEQGDSAMYLCASSLETGANVLTFGAGSRLTVL.

The rearrangement joins TRBV19 to TRBJ1-2, with no clear D. Germline CDR1 and CDR2: LNHDA and SQIVND (reference sequence). With 3 bases removed from V and 5 bases from J, the gap between germline ends came to 10 bases. The CDR3 has 13 amino acids. The CDR3 is CASSMSVGYGYTF. CDR3 bases: TGTGCCAGTAGTATGTCGGTAGGATATGGCTACACCTTC.

The chain recombines TRBV7-9 with TRBJ2-5, with TRBD1 matching 7 bases. Trimming cost V 0 bases and J 2 bases; bases outside gene matches: 3. Germline values: CDR1 SEHNR, CDR2 FQNEAQ (reference sequence). The CDR3 is 15 amino acids. CDR3 DNA: TGTGCCAGCAGCTTAGCTAGGACAGGACAAGAGACCCAGTACTTC. Translation gives CASSLARTGQETQYF. Filled out from reference TRBV7-9 and TRBJ2-5, the complete variable domain reads DTGVSQNPRHKITKRGQNVTFRCDPISEHNRLYWYRQTLGQGPEFLTYFQNEAQLEKSRLLSDRFSAERPKGSFSTLEIQRTEQGDSAMYLCASSLARTGQETQYFGPGTRLLVL.

This sequence joins TRBV15 and TRBJ1-2, with D unclear. Trimming took off 2 bases at V and 6 bases at J, with 13 bases between the two ends. The CDR3 runs 14 residues. Germline V lookup: CDR1 LNHNV, CDR2 YYDKDF (reference sequence). In nucleotides, the CDR3 is TGTGCCACCAGCAGAAACCGATATAATAATGGCTACACCTTC. As protein: CATSRNRYNNGYTF.

The rearrangement links TRBV7-2 to TRBJ1-5, with 7 nucleotides matching TRBD1. Per germline, CDR1 SGHTA and CDR2 FQGNSA. CDR3 size: 15 residues. Unmatched junction bases numbered 6, after V lost 1 base and J lost 6 bases. The CDR3 sequence is CASSLEGGAGQPQHF. DNA of the CDR3: TGTGCCAGCAGCTTAGAAGGGGGCGCCGGTCAGCCCCAGCATTTT. The entire variable domain, with the rest obtained from reference TRBV7-2 and TRBJ1-5, is as follows: GAGVSQSPSNKVTEKGKDVELRCDPISGHTALYWYRQSLGQGLEFLIYFQGNSAPDKSGLPSDRFSAERTGGSVSTLTIQRTQQEDSAVYLCASSLEGGAGQPQHFGDGTRLSIL.

The V and J genes are TRBV27 and TRBJ2-1, with 10 bases lining up with TRBD1. V lost 6 bases and J lost 4; bases outside the gene matches: 6. Looked up from germline, CDR1 is MNHEY and CDR2 is SMNVEV (reference sequence). The CDR3 length is 15 residues. The CDR3 DNA follows: TGTGCCAGCAGCCAAGGGACAGGGGTGTACAATGAGCAGTTCTTC. Protein: CASSQGTGVYNEQFF.

The chain has TRBV10-2 and TRBJ2-2; 8 bases map to TRBD2. The V segment lost 4 bases and the J segment 3 bases; nucleotides outside the gene matches: 4. The CDR3 extends over 15 amino acids. Germline values: CDR1 WSHSY, CDR2 SAAADI. The CDR3 nucleotides read TGCGCCAGCAGTGGGAGCGGGAGTTACACCGGGGAGCTGTTTTTT. This encodes CASSGSGSYTGELFF.

This chain connects TRBV6-5 to TRBJ2-1; tentatively, D is TRBD2 (7 bases). Germline values: CDR1 MNHEY, CDR2 SVGAGI. Trimming shortened V by 5 bases and J by 6 bases, and 17 bases separated the two germline ends. The CDR3 has 15 amino acids. CDR3 loop: CASSLPGGAGNEQFF. CDR3 nucleotides: TGTGCCAGCAGTCTCCCGGGGGGCGCGGGCAATGAGCAGTTCTTC.

The rearrangement links TRBV19 to TRBJ2-3; D ambiguous. CDR1 LNHDA and CDR2 SQIVND come from the germline V gene (reference sequence). The germline V and J ends were trimmed by 7 bases and 4 bases, with 15 bases remaining between them. The CDR3 has 14 amino acids. The CDR3 sequence: CASTPYWGSDTQYF. Written as DNA, the CDR3 is TGTGCCAGTACCCCCTATTGGGGATCAGATACGCAGTATTTT.

The chain is built from TRBV5-1 and TRBJ2-7; possible D gene TRBD1, 6 bases. Looked up from germline, CDR1 is SGHRS and CDR2 is YFSETQ. The germline V and J ends were trimmed by 0 bases and 5 bases, with 9 bases remaining between them. The CDR3 has 13 residues. CDR3 DNA: TGCGCCAGCAGCTTGGGCAGGGGAAACGAGCAGTACTTC. It specifies CASSLGRGNEQYF.

The DNA for the CDR3 is TGTGCCAGCAGTTCAAGGAGCACAGGCTACAATGAGCAGTTCTTC. Its protein is CASSSRSTGYNEQFF. The rearrangement links TRBV7-9 to TRBJ2-1; D might be TRBD1 (5 bases). Germline values: CDR1 SEHNR, CDR2 FQNEAQ (reference sequence). V was shortened by 6 bases and J by 3 bases, with 15 bases between the two germline ends. The CDR3 extends over 15 amino acids.

This chain uses TRBV7-2 with TRBJ2-1; either TRBD1 or TRBD2 may supply D (5 bases each). CDR1 is SGHTA and CDR2 is FQGNSA in the germline V gene. The length of the CDR3 is 15 residues. V lost 4 bases, J lost 4 bases, and 14 bases lay in between. The CDR3 DNA reads TGTGCCAGCAGCTCGCCGGGACGGACGTACAATGAGCAGTTCTTC. Its translation is CASSSPGRTYNEQFF.

Of note for this clone: The same CDR3 is also encoded by other DNA sequences in this sample. This chain uses TRBV27 with TRBJ2-7; 7 nucleotides match TRBD1. After removal of 3 bases from V and 1 base from J, the junction contained 0 bases not matched to a gene. Per the germline V gene, CDR1 is MNHEY and CDR2 is SMNVEV (reference sequence). The CDR3 is 13 residues long. CDR3 sequence reads: CASSFRGSYEQYF. The CDR3 DNA sequence: TGTGCCAGCAGTTTCAGGGGGTCCTACGAGCAGTACTTC.

The V and J genes are TRBV27 and TRBJ2-3; D unclear. From germline, CDR1 is MNHEY and CDR2 SMNVEV (reference sequence). Trimming pared 8 bases from V and 6 bases from J, leaving 9 bases between. The CDR3 is made up of 11 amino acids. CDR3 sequence reads: CASVKADTQYF. The CDR3 DNA reads TGTGCCAGCGTAAAGGCGGATACGCAGTATTTT.

The chain employs TRBV6-1 and TRBJ2-1, with TRBD1 matching over 7 bases. The ends lost 4 bases at V and 0 bases at J; junction bases unmatched: 9. This CDR3 comprises 17 residues. Germline lookup yields CDR1 MNHNS and CDR2 SASEGT. The CDR3: CASSASGTAISYNEQFF. The DNA of the CDR3 is TGTGCCAGCAGTGCCTCCGGGACAGCCATCTCCTACAATGAGCAGTTCTTC.

The J gene is TRBJ2-1, the V gene TRBV7-9, with D perhaps being TRBD1 or TRBD2 (5 bases each). The ends were cut back, 1 base at V and 5 bases at J, with 12 bases in the middle. The CDR3 length is 15 residues. CDR1 SEHNR and CDR2 FQNEAQ come from the germline V gene (reference sequence). CDR3 in DNA: TGTGCCAGCAGCTTAGATACGGGGCTCGACAATGAGCAGTTCTTC. This encodes CASSLDTGLDNEQFF.